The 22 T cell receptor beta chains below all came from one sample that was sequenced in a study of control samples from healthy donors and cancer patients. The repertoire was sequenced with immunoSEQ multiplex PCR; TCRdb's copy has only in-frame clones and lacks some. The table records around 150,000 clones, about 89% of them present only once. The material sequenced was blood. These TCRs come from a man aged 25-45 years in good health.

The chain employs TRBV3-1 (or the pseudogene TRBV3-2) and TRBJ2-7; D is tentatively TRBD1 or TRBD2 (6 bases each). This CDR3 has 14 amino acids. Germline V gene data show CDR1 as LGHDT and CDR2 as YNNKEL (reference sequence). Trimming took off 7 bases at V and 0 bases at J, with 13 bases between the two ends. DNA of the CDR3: TGTGCCAGCACCCTAAAGGGGGGCTCCTACGAGCAGTACTTC. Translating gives CASTLKGGSYEQYF.

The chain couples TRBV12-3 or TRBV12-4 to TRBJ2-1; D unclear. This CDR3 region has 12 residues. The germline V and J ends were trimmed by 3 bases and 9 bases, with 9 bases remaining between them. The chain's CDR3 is CASSFTSGEQFF. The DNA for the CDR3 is TGTGCCAGCAGTTTTACGTCGGGTGAGCAGTTCTTC.

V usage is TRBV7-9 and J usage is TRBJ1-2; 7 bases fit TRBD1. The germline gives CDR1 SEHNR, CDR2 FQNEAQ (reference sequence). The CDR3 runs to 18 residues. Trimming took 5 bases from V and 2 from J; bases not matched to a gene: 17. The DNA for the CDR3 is TGTGCCAGCAGCCCAACGATCGGGACAGCCTCTCCGAACTATGGCTACACCTTC. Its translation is CASSPTIGTASPNYGYTF. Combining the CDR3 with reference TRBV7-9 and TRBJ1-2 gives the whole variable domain DTGVSQNPRHKITKRGQNVTFRCDPISEHNRLYWYRQTLGQGPEFLTYFQNEAQLEKSRLLSDRFSAERPKGSFSTLEIQRTEQGDSAMYLCASSPTIGTASPNYGYTFGSGTRLTVV.

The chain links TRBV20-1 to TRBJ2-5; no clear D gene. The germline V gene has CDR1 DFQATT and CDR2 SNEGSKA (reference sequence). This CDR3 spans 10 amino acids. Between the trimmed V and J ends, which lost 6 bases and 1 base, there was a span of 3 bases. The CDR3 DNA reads TGCAGTGCCCTCCAAGAGACCCAGTACTTC. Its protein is CSALQETQYF.

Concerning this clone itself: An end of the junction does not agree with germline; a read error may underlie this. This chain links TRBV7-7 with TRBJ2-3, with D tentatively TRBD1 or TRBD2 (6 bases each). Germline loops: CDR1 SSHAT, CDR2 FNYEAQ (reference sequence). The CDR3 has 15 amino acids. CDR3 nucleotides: TGTGCTAGCAGCAGAGGGGGGAGTGAGACAGATACGCAGTATTTT. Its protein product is CASSRGGSETDTQYF. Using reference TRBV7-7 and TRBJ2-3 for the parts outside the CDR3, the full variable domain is GAGVSQSPRYKVTKRGQDVTLRCDPISSHATLYWYQQALGQGPEFLTYFNYEAQPDKSGLPSDRFSAERPEGSISTLTIQRTEQRDSAMYRCASSRGGSETDTQYFGPGTRLTVL.

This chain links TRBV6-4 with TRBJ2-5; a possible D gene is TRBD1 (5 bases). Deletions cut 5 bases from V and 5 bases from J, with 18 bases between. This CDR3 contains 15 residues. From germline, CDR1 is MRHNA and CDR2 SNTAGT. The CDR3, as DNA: TGTGCCAGCAGTCCCGGACATCTCTATGGGGAGACCCAGTACTTC. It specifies CASSPGHLYGETQYF.

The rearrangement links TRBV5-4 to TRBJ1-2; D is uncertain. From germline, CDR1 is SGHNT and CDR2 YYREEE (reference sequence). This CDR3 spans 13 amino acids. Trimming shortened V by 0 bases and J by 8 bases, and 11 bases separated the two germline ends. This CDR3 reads CASSLDGQRGYTF. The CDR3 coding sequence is TGTGCCAGCAGCTTGGACGGCCAACGGGGCTACACCTTC.

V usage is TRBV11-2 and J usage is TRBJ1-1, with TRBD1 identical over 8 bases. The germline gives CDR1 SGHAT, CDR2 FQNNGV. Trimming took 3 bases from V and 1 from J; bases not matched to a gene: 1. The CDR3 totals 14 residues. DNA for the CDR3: TGTGCCAGCAGCTTCGGGACAGGGAACACTGAAGCTTTCTTT. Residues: CASSFGTGNTEAFF.

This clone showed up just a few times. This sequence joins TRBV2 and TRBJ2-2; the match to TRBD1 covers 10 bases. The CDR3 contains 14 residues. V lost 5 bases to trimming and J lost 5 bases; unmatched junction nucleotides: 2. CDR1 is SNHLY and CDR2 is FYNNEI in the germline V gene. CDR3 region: CASSMGQGTGELFF. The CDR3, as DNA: TGTGCCAGCAGTATGGGACAGGGGACCGGGGAGCTGTTTTTT.

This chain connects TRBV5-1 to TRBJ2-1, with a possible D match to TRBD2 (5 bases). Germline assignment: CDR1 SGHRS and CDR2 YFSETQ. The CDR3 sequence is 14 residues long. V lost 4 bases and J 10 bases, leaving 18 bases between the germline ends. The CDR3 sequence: CASSLGGLAPEQFF. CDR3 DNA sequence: TGCGCCAGCAGCCTCGGAGGTTTAGCCCCGGAGCAGTTCTTC.

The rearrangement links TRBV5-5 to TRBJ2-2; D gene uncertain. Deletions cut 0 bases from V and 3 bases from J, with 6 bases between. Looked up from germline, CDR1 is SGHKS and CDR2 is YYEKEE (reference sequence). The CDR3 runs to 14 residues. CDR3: CASSLVEDTGELFF. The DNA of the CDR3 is TGTGCCAGCAGCTTGGTAGAGGACACCGGGGAGCTGTTTTTT.

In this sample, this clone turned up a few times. The CDR3 loop reads CSVSLGRTNQPQHF. DNA for the CDR3: TGCAGCGTTTCTCTGGGACGGACTAATCAGCCCCAGCATTTT. The chain is built from TRBV29-1 and TRBJ1-5, with D perhaps matching TRBD1 (5 bases). CDR3 length: 14 residues. With 5 bases removed from V and 4 bases from J, the gap between germline ends came to 15 bases. From germline, CDR1 is SQVTM and CDR2 ANQGSEA.

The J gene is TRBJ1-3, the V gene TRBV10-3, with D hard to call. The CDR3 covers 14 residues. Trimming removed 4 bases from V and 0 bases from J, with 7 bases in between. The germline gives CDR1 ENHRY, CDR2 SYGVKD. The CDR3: CAISGRSSGNTIYF. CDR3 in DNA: TGTGCCATCAGTGGACGTTCCTCTGGAAACACCATATATTTT.

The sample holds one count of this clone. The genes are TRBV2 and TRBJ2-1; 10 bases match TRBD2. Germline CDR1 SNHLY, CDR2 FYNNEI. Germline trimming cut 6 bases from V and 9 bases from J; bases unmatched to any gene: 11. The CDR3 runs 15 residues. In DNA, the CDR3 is TGTGCCAGCAGGGCAATCAGCGGGGGGGCGGCTGAGCAGTTCTTC. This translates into CASRAISGGAAEQFF.

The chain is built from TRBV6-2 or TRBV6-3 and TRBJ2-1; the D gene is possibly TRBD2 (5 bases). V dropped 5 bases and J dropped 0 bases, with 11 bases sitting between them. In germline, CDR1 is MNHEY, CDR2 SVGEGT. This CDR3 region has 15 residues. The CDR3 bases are TGTGCCAGCAGTAGTAGCGAGAGCTCCTACAATGAGCAGTTCTTC. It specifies CASSSSESSYNEQFF.

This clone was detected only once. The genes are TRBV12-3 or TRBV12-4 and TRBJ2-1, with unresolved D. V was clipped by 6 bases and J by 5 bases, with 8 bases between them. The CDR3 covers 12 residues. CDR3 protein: CASRYHNNEQFF. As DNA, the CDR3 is TGTGCCAGCAGGTACCACAACAATGAGCAGTTCTTC.

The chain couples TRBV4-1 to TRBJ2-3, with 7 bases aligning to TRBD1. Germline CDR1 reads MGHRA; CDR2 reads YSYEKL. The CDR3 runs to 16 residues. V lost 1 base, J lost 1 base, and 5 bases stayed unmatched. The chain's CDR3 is CASSQGPGTGTDTQYF. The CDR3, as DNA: TGCGCCAGCAGCCAAGGACCCGGGACAGGCACAGATACGCAGTATTTT.

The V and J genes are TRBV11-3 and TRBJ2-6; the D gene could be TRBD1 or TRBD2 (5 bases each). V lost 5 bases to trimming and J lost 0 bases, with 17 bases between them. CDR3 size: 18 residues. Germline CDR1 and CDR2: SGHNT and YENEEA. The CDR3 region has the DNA TGTGCCAGCAGCGCCAGCCCGGGACCGTACTCTGGGGCCAACGTCCTGACTTTC. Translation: CASSASPGPYSGANVLTF.

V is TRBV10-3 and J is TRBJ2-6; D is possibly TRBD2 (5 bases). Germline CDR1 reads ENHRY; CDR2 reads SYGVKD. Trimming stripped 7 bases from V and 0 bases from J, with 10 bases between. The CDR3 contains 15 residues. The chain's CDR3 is CAITPGSSGANVLTF. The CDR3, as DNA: TGTGCCATCACCCCGGGGTCCTCTGGGGCCAACGTCCTGACTTTC.

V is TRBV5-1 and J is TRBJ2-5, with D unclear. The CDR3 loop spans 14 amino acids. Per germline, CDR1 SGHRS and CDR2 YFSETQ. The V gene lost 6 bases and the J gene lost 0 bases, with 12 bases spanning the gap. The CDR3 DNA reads TGCGCCAGCAACCAAGACACAAACCAAGAGACCCAGTACTTC. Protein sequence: CASNQDTNQETQYF.

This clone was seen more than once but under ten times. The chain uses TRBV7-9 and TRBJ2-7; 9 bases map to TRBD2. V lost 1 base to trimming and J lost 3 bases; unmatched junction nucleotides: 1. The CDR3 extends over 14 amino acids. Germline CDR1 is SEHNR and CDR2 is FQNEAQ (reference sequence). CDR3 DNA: TGTGCCAGCAGCTTAGAAGCGGGGGGCTACGAGCAGTACTTC. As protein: CASSLEAGGYEQYF.

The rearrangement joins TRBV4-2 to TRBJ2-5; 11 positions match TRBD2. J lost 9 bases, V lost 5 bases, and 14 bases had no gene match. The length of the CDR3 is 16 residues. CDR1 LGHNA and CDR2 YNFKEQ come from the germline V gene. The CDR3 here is CASSTSGASGRRAQYF. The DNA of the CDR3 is TGTGCCAGCAGCACCAGTGGAGCTAGCGGGAGGAGGGCCCAGTACTTC.